Each of the 14 T cell receptor beta chains below was sequenced from the same sample in a study of identical twins. MiXCR, applied by TCRdb to the 5' RACE reads, yields one record per CDR3 protein. This table holds about 690,000 distinct CDR3 sequences, roughly 20% found once. The sample was also reused in another study, on T cells expressing NK-cell markers.

Input material: PBMCs. The receptors originated from a woman younger than 35 in good health.

This clonotype was observed a handful of times. CDR3 sequence (DNA): TGTGCCATCAGCCCCGACAGGGAGGCTGGCTACACCTTC. It codes for CAISPDREAGYTF. V is TRBV10-3 and J is TRBJ1-2; 7 bases agree with TRBD1. From germline, CDR1 is ENHRY and CDR2 SYGVKD. V was pared by 6 bases and J by 7 bases, with 8 bases of the junction left unmatched. The CDR3 runs 13 residues.

This clonotype was counted at least ten times. The chain recombines TRBV5-1 with TRBJ2-3, with 9 bases lining up with TRBD1. CDR3 length: 14 residues. Germline V gene sequence: CDR1 SGHRS, CDR2 YFSETQ. J was trimmed by 4 bases and V by 3 bases; bases with no gene match: 3. The CDR3 loop reads CASSSDRGSDTQYF. The CDR3, as DNA: TGCGCCAGCAGCTCCGACAGGGGGTCAGATACGCAGTATTTT.

This clonotype came up once. The rearrangement uses TRBV20-1 and TRBJ2-4, with TRBD2 matching 13 bases. Trimming cost V 5 bases and J 10 bases; bases outside gene matches: 14. The CDR3 totals 16 residues. CDR1 DFQATT and CDR2 SNEGSKA come from the germline V gene (reference sequence). CDR3 sequence reads: CSAPGTSGVSLRIQYF. CDR3 bases: TGCAGTGCTCCCGGGACTAGCGGGGTTAGCTTAAGAATTCAGTACTTC.

The chain has TRBV27 and TRBJ2-6; D might be TRBD1 (6 bases). CDR1 MNHEY and CDR2 SMNVEV come from the germline V gene (reference sequence). Deletions cut 5 bases from V and 2 bases from J, with 16 bases between. This CDR3 is built from 17 residues. CDR3 amino acids: CASSRRDMTAGANVLTF. The CDR3 DNA reads as TGTGCCAGCAGTCGAAGGGACATGACCGCTGGGGCCAACGTCCTGACTTTC.

This clonotype was detected many times. V gene TRBV5-1 combines with J gene TRBJ1-4; tentative D call: TRBD1 (6 bases). Germline V CDR1 and CDR2: SGHRS, YFSETQ. V was cut by 2 bases and J by 6 bases, with 11 bases left in between. The CDR3 is 14 amino acids. Written as DNA, the CDR3 is TGCGCCAGCAGCTTTACAGGGTCGGATGAAAAACTGTTTTTT. Residues: CASSFTGSDEKLFF.

The gene calls are TRBV20-1 and TRBJ2-5; D is ambiguous. CDR1 and CDR2 from the germline V gene are DFQATT and SNEGSKA (reference sequence). CDR3 length: 13 amino acids. V was cut by 6 bases and J by 0 bases, with 11 bases left in between. In nucleotides, the CDR3 is TGCAGTGCAAACGCCCGGAACCAAGAGACCCAGTACTTC. Its translation is CSANARNQETQYF.

This chain connects TRBV15 to TRBJ2-2; the D gene is possibly TRBD2 (6 bases). CDR1 and CDR2 from the germline V gene are LNHNV and YYDKDF (reference sequence). The CDR3 length is 14 residues. V dropped 0 bases and J dropped 7 bases, with 9 bases sitting between them. The CDR3 sequence: CATSRDRGSGELFF. Here the CDR3 DNA reads TGTGCCACCAGCAGAGATCGGGGGAGCGGGGAGCTGTTTTTT.

V is TRBV20-1 and J is TRBJ2-7; the match to TRBD1 covers 9 bases. The length of the CDR3 is 13 residues. The germline V gene encodes CDR1 DFQATT and CDR2 SNEGSKA (reference sequence). The junction had 9 bases not matched to a gene; V was cut back by 6 bases and J by 6 bases. This CDR3 is CSARGTGRGEQYF. Written as DNA, the CDR3 is TGCAGTGCCCGAGGGACAGGGAGGGGCGAGCAGTACTTC.

In its sample, this clonotype was seen many times. The chain links TRBV12-3 or TRBV12-4 to TRBJ2-1; 8 bases line up with TRBD2. The CDR3 spans 14 residues. V lost 3 bases to trimming and J lost 4 bases; unmatched junction nucleotides: 2. CDR3 protein: CASSFSGKYNEQFF. The DNA for the CDR3 is TGTGCCAGCAGTTTTAGCGGGAAGTACAATGAGCAGTTCTTC.

This clonotype has a handful of counts. This chain joins TRBV7-2 and TRBJ2-4, with D unclear. Germline V CDR1 and CDR2: SGHTA, FQGNSA. Trimming shortened V by 5 bases and J by 5 bases, and 10 bases separated the two germline ends. The CDR3 contains 13 residues. The CDR3 loop is CASSRGGQNIQYF. CDR3 coding DNA: TGTGCCAGCAGCCGAGGCGGCCAAAACATTCAGTACTTC.

This chain joins TRBV7-7 and TRBJ2-5; possible D gene TRBD1, 5 bases. The germline V gene encodes CDR1 SSHAT and CDR2 FNYEAQ (reference sequence). This CDR3 region has 14 residues. The V gene lost 11 bases and the J gene lost 2 bases, with 18 bases spanning the gap. CDR3 nucleotides: TGTGCCGGAGAACAGGATTTACCACAAGAGACCCAGTACTTC. Amino acids: CAGEQDLPQETQYF.

This clonotype appeared many times. The chain uses TRBV10-3 and TRBJ1-5; TRBD1 aligns across 8 bases. This CDR3 is built from 12 residues. Germline loops: CDR1 ENHRY, CDR2 SYGVKD. The V segment lost 9 bases and the J segment 5 bases; nucleotides outside the gene matches: 3. The CDR3 spells CAIGQGDQPQHF. The DNA for the CDR3 is TGTGCCATTGGACAGGGCGATCAGCCCCAGCATTTT.

The chain couples TRBV7-9 to TRBJ2-1; D is unresolved. CDR3 length: 13 amino acids. Germline-derived CDR1 and CDR2 are SEHNR and FQNEAQ (reference sequence). V lost 1 base and J 8 bases, leaving 9 bases between the germline ends. The CDR3 DNA is TGTGCCAGCAGCTTAGTATTTCAGGATGAGCAGTTCTTC. It yields the protein CASSLVFQDEQFF. The variable domain in full, with the rest retrieved from reference TRBV7-9 and TRBJ2-1, is DTGVSQNPRHKITKRGQNVTFRCDPISEHNRLYWYRQTLGQGPEFLTYFQNEAQLEKSRLLSDRFSAERPKGSFSTLEIQRTEQGDSAMYLCASSLVFQDEQFFGPGTRLTVL.

This clonotype turned up a few times. This chain links TRBV20-1 with TRBJ2-7; D is possibly TRBD2 (5 bases). CDR1 is DFQATT and CDR2 is SNEGSKA in the germline V gene (reference sequence). The CDR3 is 13 amino acids. Trimming took off 5 bases at V and 5 bases at J, with 16 bases between the two ends. DNA for the CDR3: TGCAGTGCTCCCCATACGGCGGGTCACGAGCAGTACTTC. Protein sequence: CSAPHTAGHEQYF.